This T cell receptor (beta chain) was profiled in a study of blood T cell repertoires in COVID-19. On the study more broadly: Sites across the United States, Italy and Spain contributed samples from acute and convalescent COVID-19. PBMCs, B-cell-depleted T cells, or T cells were the source of the cDNA or gDNA that made up the material.

CDR1 and CDR2 (germline): LGHDT, YNNKEL (reference sequence). The CDR3 has 15 residues. V lost 4 bases to trimming and J lost 7 bases; unmatched junction nucleotides: 4. Assay: immunoSEQ multiplex PCR; the TCRdb copy retains only in-frame clones and omits some. The sample holds just over 300,000 clones, about nine tenths seen once. Assignments of participants to cohorts depended upon their own reported clinical history. The recovered donors of Cohort 3 showed two negative PCRs, clearance, or symptom resolution. The receptor was isolated from a man aged 25-45 years who had recovered from COVID-19. The sample consisted of PBMCs or T cells enriched from blood (not recorded which). The chain couples TRBV3-1 (or the pseudogene TRBV3-2) to TRBJ1-6, with 10 nucleotides matching TRBD1. The CDR3 loop is CASSLRQGANSPLHF. The CDR3 DNA is TGTGCCAGCAGCCTCCGACAGGGGGCAAATTCACCCCTCCACTTT.